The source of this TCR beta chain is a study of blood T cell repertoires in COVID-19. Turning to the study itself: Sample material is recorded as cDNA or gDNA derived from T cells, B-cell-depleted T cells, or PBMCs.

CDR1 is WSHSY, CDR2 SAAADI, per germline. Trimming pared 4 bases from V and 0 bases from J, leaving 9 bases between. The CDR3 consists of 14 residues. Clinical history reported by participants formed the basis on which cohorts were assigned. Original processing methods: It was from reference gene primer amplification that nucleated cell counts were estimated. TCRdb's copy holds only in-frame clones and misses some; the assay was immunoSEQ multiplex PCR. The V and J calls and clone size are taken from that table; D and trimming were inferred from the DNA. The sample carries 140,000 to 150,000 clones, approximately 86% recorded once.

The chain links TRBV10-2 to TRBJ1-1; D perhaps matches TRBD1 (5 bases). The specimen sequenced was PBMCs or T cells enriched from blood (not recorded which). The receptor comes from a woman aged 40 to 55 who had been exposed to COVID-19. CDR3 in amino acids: CASSARGLNTEAFF. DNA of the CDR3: TGCGCCAGCAGTGCAAGGGGCCTGAACACTGAAGCTTTCTTT.